This T cell receptor (beta chain) comes out of a study of molecular identifiers for immune sequencing clone quantification. Points from the study as a whole: Clones of above 20 RNA copies carried over 98% of effector molecules; in naive cells they carried under 1%.

Methods described previously were used for bulk TCR libraries, and listed TCR primers were applied. Each CDR3 protein is one row after TCRdb ran MiXCR on the PCR reads. The table has hundreds of thousands of distinct CDR3 sequences, 20% to 25% seen once. This clonotype occurred many times. Its antigen remains unknown. Naive CD8 T cells were FACS-sorted by CD8+CD4-CCR7+CD45RA+ markers. This TCR derives from a human donor in good health. Some libraries in this study had Jurkat cell RNA spiked in. Sequencing was performed on naive CD8+ T cells from blood, with Jurkat cell RNA spiked in. The subset is: FACS-sorted CD8+CD4-CCR7+CD45RA+ naive T cells.

The CDR3 sequence is CASSVLDRFAEAFF. For the CDR3, the DNA is TGTGCCAGCAGTGTGCTGGACAGGTTCGCTGAAGCTTTCTTT. This rearrangement joins TRBV12-3 or TRBV12-4 to TRBJ1-1; 7 nucleotides match TRBD1. The CDR3 covers 14 residues. Losses at the gene ends were 5 bases for V and 6 bases for J; bases not matched to a gene: 9.